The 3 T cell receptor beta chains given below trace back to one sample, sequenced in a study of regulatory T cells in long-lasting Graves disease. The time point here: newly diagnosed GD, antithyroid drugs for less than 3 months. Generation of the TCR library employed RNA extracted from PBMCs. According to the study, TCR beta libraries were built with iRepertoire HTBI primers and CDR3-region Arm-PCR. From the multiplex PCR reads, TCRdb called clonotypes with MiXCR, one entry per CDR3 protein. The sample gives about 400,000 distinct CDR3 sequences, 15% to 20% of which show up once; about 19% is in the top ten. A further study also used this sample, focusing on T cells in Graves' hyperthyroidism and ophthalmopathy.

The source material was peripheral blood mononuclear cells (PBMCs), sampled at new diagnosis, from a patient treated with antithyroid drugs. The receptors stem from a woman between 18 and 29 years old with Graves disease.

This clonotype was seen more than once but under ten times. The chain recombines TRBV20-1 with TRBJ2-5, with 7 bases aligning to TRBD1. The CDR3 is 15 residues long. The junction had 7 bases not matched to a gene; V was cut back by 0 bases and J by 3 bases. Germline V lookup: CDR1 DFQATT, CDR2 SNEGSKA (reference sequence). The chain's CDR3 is CSARDYTTGKETQYF. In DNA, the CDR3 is TGCAGTGCTAGAGATTATACGACAGGGAAAGAGACCCAGTACTTC.

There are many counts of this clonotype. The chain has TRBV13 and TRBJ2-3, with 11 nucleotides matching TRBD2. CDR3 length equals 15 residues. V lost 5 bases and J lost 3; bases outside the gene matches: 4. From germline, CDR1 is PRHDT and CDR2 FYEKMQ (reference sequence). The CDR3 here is CASSQTSGATDTQYF. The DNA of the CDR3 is TGTGCCAGCAGCCAGACTAGCGGGGCTACAGATACGCAGTATTTT. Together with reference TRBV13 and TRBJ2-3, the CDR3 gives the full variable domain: AAGVIQSPRHLIKEKRETATLKCYPIPRHDTVYWYQQGPGQDPQFLISFYEKMQSDKGSIPDRFSAQQFSDYHSELNMSSLELGDSALYFCASSQTSGATDTQYFGPGTRLTVL.

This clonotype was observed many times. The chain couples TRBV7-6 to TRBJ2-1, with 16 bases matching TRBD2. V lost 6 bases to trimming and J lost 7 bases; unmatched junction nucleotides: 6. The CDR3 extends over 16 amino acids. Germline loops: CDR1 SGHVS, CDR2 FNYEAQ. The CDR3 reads CASRPGTSGRENEQFF. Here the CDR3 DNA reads TGTGCCAGCAGACCCGGGACTAGCGGGAGGGAGAATGAGCAGTTCTTC. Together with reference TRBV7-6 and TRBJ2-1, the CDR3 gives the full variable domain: GAGVSQSPRYKVTKRGQDVALRCDPISGHVSLYWYRQALGQGPEFLTYFNYEAQQDKSGLPNDRFSAERPEGSISTLTIQRTEQRDSAMYRCASRPGTSGRENEQFFGPGTRLTVL.